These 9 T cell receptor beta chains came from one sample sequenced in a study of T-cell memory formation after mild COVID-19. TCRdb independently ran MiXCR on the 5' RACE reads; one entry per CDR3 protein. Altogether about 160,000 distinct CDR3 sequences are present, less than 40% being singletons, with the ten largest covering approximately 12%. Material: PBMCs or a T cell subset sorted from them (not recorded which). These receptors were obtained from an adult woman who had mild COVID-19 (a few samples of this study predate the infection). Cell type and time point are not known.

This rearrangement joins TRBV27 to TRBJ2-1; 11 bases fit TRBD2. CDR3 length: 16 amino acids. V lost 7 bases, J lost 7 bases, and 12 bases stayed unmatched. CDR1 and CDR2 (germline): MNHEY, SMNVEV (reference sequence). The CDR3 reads CASKDPASGRLNEQFF. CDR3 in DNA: TGTGCCAGCAAAGATCCGGCTAGCGGGAGGCTTAATGAGCAGTTCTTC.

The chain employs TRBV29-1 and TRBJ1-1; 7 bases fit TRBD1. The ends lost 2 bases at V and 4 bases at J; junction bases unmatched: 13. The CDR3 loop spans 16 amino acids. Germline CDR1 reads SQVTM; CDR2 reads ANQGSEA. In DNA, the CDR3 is TGCAGCGTTGAAAATGTAGGGGGCTCCCGGGGCACTGAAGCTTTCTTT. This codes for CSVENVGGSRGTEAFF.

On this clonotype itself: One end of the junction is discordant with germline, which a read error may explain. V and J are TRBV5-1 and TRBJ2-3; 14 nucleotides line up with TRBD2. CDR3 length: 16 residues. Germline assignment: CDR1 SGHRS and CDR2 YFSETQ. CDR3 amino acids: CASSLGGLAGAETQYF. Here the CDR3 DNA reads TGCGCCAGCAGCTTAGGGGGACTAGCGGGAGCAGAGACGCAGTATTTT.

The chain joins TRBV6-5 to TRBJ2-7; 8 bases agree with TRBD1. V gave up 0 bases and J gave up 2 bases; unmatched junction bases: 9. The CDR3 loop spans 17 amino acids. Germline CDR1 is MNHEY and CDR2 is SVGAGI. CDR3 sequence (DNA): TGTGCCAGCAGTTACTCTACGCTCGGGGACAGGACCTACGAGCAGTACTTC. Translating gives CASSYSTLGDRTYEQYF.

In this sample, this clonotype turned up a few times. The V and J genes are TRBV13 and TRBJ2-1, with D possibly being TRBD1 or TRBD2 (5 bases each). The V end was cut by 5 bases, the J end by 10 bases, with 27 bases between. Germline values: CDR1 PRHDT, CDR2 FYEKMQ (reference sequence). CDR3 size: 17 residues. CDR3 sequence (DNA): TGTGCCAGCAGCGCGGGCCGGGGCCCCACCTTACAACAGGAGCAGTTCTTC. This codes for CASSAGRGPTLQQEQFF.

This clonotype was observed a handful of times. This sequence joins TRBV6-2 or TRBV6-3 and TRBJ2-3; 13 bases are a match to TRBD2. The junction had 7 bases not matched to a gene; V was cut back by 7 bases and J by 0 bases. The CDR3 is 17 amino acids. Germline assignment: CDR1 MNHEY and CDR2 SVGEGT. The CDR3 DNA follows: TGTGCCAGCACGCGGCAGGGACTAGCGGGAAGCACAGATACGCAGTATTTT. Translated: CASTRQGLAGSTDTQYF.

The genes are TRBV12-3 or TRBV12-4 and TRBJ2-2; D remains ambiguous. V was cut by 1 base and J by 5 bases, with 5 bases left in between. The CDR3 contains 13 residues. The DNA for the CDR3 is TGTGCCAGCAGTTTAGGGGCAACCGGGGAGCTGTTTTTT. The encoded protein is CASSLGATGELFF.

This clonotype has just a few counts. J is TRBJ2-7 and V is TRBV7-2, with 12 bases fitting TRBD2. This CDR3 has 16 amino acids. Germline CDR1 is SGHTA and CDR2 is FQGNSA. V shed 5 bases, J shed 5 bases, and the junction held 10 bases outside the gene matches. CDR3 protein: CASSRSLRLAGDEQYF. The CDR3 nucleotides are TGTGCCAGCAGCCGGAGTCTACGACTAGCGGGAGACGAGCAGTACTTC.

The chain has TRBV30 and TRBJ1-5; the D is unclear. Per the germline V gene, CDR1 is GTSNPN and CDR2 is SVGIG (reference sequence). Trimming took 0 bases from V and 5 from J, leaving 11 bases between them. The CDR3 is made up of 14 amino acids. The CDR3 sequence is CAWSVRARDQPQHF. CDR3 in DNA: TGTGCCTGGAGTGTAAGGGCAAGGGATCAGCCCCAGCATTTT.